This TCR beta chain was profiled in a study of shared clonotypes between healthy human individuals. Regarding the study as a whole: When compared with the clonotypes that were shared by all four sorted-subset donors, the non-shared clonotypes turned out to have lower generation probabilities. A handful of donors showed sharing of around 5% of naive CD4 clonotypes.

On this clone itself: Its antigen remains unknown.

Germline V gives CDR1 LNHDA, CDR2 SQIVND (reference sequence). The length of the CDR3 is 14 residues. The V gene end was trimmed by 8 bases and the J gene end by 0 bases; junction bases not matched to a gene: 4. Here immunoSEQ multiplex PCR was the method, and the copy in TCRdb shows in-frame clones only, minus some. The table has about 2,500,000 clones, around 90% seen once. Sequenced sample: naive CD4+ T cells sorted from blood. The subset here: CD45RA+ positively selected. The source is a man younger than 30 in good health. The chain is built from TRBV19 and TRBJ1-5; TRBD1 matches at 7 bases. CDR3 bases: TGTGCCAGTGGGACAGTAAATAGCAATCAGCCCCAGCATTTT. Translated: CASGTVNSNQPQHF.